These 29 T cell receptor beta chains originate from one sample sequenced in a study of tumor and adjacent non-tumor tissue in lung cancer. RNA was extracted from bulk tissue without any cell sorting. Three rounds of nested PCR, following a modified ARM-PCR protocol, produced the TCRbeta library. From the multiplex PCR reads, TCRdb called clonotypes with MiXCR, one entry per CDR3 protein. The top ten hold about 14% of the sample, which has 65,000 to 90,000 distinct CDR3 sequences, around 85% seen once. The sample consisted of lung tumor tissue. The receptors were sampled from a woman aged 45 to 65 with non-small cell lung cancer.

The table lists this clonotype with a count of one. At one end, the junction sequence differs from germline, possibly due to a read error. V and J are TRBV20-1 and TRBJ1-1; maybe TRBD1 (5 bases). The CDR3 runs 15 residues. Germline V CDR1 and CDR2: DFQATT, SNEGSKA (reference sequence). The CDR3 here is CSARPQVVAGTDAFF. CDR3 coding DNA: TGCAGTGCTAGACCCCAAGTGGTTGCGGGGACTGATGCTTTCTTT.

On this clonotype itself: The germline gene is not matched at one end of the junction; a read error may be the cause. The chain uses TRBV10-3 and TRBJ2-5, with 10 bases matching TRBD2. The germline V gene encodes CDR1 ENHRY and CDR2 SYGVKD. The CDR3 sequence is 15 residues long. The DNA for the CDR3 is TGTGCCTTCAGTGGCGGACTAGCGGTAGAAGAGACCCAGTACTTC. It codes for CAFSGGLAVEETQYF.

In regard to this clonotype: Relative to the germline gene, one junction end is altered; a read error may explain this. The chain combines TRBV20-1 with TRBJ1-1, with a possible D match to TRBD1 (5 bases). Germline V gene sequence: CDR1 DFQATT, CDR2 SNEGSKA (reference sequence). This CDR3 is built from 16 residues. CDR3 sequence: CSARDPVTETNTEALF. Here the CDR3 DNA reads TGCAGTGCTAGAGATCCCGTGACAGAGACGAACACTGAAGCTCTCTTT.

The V and J genes are TRBV6-1 and TRBJ2-7, with D perhaps TRBD1 (6 bases). Germline V gives CDR1 MNHNS, CDR2 SASEGT. This CDR3 comprises 15 residues. V was cut by 10 bases and J by 3 bases, with 22 bases left in between. The CDR3 loop is CANSEQGTRGYEQYF. The CDR3 coding sequence is TGTGCCAACAGCGAGCAGGGGACAAGGGGCTACGAGCAGTACTTC.

This clonotype was observed once. This is likely a read error, given that the CDR3 carries no conserved phenylalanine or tryptophan at its end. No DNA is shown, since the ends of the CDR3 on it are uncertain; the CDR3 is the one TCRdb lists. The chain couples TRBV12-3 or TRBV12-4 to TRBJ2-3. A total of 14 residues make up the CDR3, ends included. CDR3 sequence: CASSLAGWSDTEYL.

This clonotype was seen many times. The chain couples TRBV29-1 to TRBJ2-1; D uncertain. Germline CDR1 is SQVTM and CDR2 is ANQGSEA. The CDR3 sequence is 12 residues long. Trimming stripped 6 bases from V and 5 bases from J, with 11 bases between. Here the CDR3 DNA reads TGCAGCGTCCTAGGACGGAACAATGAGCAGTTCTTC. The encoded protein is CSVLGRNNEQFF.

This clonotype appeared a single time. The junction and the germline gene differ at one end; a read error may be behind it. This chain connects TRBV11-2 to TRBJ2-7, with TRBD2 identical over 7 bases. This CDR3 has 16 residues. Germline CDR1 reads SGHAT; CDR2 reads FQNNGV. The CDR3 loop reads CASGLRGLEVSDEQYF. CDR3 sequence (DNA): TGTGCCAGCGGGCTAAGAGGACTAGAGGTCTCGGACGAGCAGTATTTC.

As regards this clonotype: One end of the junction fails to match germline, which may point to a read error. This sequence joins TRBV12-3 or TRBV12-4 and TRBJ2-5; D not resolved. CDR3 length equals 13 residues. CDR3: CASSVVDQETQYF. In nucleotides, the CDR3 is TGTGCCAGCAGTGTTGTGGACCAGGAGACCCAGTATTTC.

The CDR3 sequence: CASSKNCDNGELFF. The CDR3 coding sequence is TGTGCCAGCAGCAAAAACTGTGACAATGGGGAGCTGTTTTTT. V and J are TRBV11-2 and TRBJ2-2; D remains unclear. Germline V gene sequence: CDR1 SGHAT, CDR2 FQNNGV. The V gene lost 5 bases and the J gene lost 8 bases, with 15 bases spanning the gap. The CDR3 has 14 amino acids.

Regarding this clonotype: A much larger clone lies one base from this, so it may be a read error. V is TRBV20-1 and J is TRBJ2-6; D ambiguous. The CDR3 extends over 16 amino acids. The V gene lost 0 bases and the J gene lost 2 bases, with 11 bases spanning the gap. Looked up from germline, CDR1 is DFQATT and CDR2 is SNEGSKA (reference sequence). The CDR3 DNA reads TGCAGTGCTAGAGATGATAGGAGCGCTGGGGCCAACGTCCTGACTTTC. This sequence encodes CSARDDRSAGANVLTF.

This chain joins TRBV12-3 or TRBV12-4 and TRBJ1-1; D remains ambiguous. The CDR3 loop spans 13 amino acids. V lost 4 bases and J 1 base, leaving 7 bases between the germline ends. The DNA of the CDR3 is TGTGCCAGCAGTTGCGTGAAGAACACTGAAGCTTTCTTT. Protein sequence: CASSCVKNTEAFF.

Remarks on this clonotype: A read error is possible here, since a much larger clone lies one base away. The chain is built from TRBV13 and TRBJ2-7; perhaps TRBD1 as D (6 bases). Germline V gene lookup returns CDR1 PRHDT and CDR2 FYEKMQ (reference sequence). There are 14 residues in the CDR3. The CDR3 is CPSSLRTGSYEQYF. The CDR3 DNA reads TGTCCCAGCAGCTTACGAACAGGGAGTTACGAGCAGTACTTC.

Worth noting for this clonotype: The CDR3 does not end in the conserved phenylalanine or tryptophan, so this is likely a read error. The V and J genes are TRBV7-8 and TRBJ2-7, with TRBD2 matching 9 bases. The CDR3 totals 16 residues. The V segment lost 1 base and the J segment 7 bases; nucleotides outside the gene matches: 11. Germline-derived CDR1 and CDR2 are SGHVS and FQNEAQ. The CDR3 DNA reads TGTGCCAGCAGCTTAGGAAGTAGCGGGAGTGGTTTAGAGCAGTACTCC. Translating gives CASSLGSSGSGLEQYS.

This clonotype was detected many times. The chain employs TRBV20-1 and TRBJ1-6; TRBD1 matches 8 bases. The CDR3 spans 15 residues. J gave up 9 bases and V 1 base, and 8 bases lay outside the gene matches. Germline V gene lookup returns CDR1 DFQATT and CDR2 SNEGSKA (reference sequence). The CDR3 is CSARASGGSPSPLHF. The CDR3 DNA is TGCAGTGCTAGAGCTTCAGGGGGCTCCCCTTCACCCCTCCACTTT.

Worth noting for this clonotype: One end of the junction is discordant with germline, which a read error may explain. This chain joins TRBV20-1 and TRBJ2-7; D may match TRBD1 or TRBD2 (5 bases each). The CDR3 spans 15 residues. The germline CDR1 and CDR2 sequences are DFQATT and SNEGSKA (reference sequence). The CDR3 is CNARGLRDASPEQYF. In DNA form, the CDR3 reads TGCAATGCTAGAGGTCTCCGGGACGCGTCCCCCGAGCAATACTTC.

The rearrangement uses TRBV7-2 and TRBJ2-5; no definite D call. V lost 0 bases, J lost 5 bases, and 10 bases lay in between. Germline CDR1 is SGHTA and CDR2 is FQGNSA. This CDR3 has 14 residues. CDR3: CASSLASGPETQYF. In DNA form, the CDR3 reads TGTGCCAGCAGCTTAGCGTCGGGTCCGGAGACCCAGTACTTC.

The V call is TRBV6-1, the J call TRBJ2-1; D is ambiguous. CDR3 length: 16 residues. Germline CDR1 is MNHNS and CDR2 is SASEGT. V dropped 7 bases and J dropped 8 bases, with 24 bases sitting between them. The CDR3 reads CASKSLTSSYVDEQFF. CDR3 nucleotides: TGTGCCAGCAAGAGCCTAACAAGCTCCTATGTAGATGAGCAGTTCTTC.

This clonotype came up a few times. The rearrangement links TRBV7-3 to TRBJ2-1, with TRBD2 identical over 8 bases. Trimming removed 2 bases from V and 2 bases from J; junction bases left unmatched: 2. CDR3 length: 15 residues. The germline V gene has CDR1 SGHTA and CDR2 FQGTGA. This CDR3 is CASSLDGRAYNEQFF. CDR3 sequence (DNA): TGTGCCAGCAGCTTAGACGGGAGGGCCTACAATGAGCAGTTCTTC. The full variable domain, in which reference TRBV7-3 and TRBJ2-1 provide the parts outside the CDR3, is GAGVSQTPSNKVTEKGKYVELRCDPISGHTALYWYRQSLGQGPEFLIYFQGTGAADDSGLPNDRFFAVRPEGSVSTLKIQRTERGDSAVYLCASSLDGRAYNEQFFGPGTRLTVL.

The chain couples TRBV6-2 or TRBV6-3 to TRBJ1-5; D ambiguous. The J call may not be correct, given that the DNA end is closer to TRBJ2-3. From germline, CDR1 is MNHEY and CDR2 SVGEGT. The CDR3 has 15 amino acids. CDR3 protein: CASNDTGLGNQPQYF. DNA of the CDR3: TGTGCCAGCAATGACACCGGGCTAGGCAATCAGCCCCAGTATTTT.

In this sample, this clonotype turned up a few times. One end of the junction is discordant with germline, which a read error may explain. The genes are TRBV20-1 and TRBJ2-1; 7 nucleotides line up with TRBD2. The CDR3 covers 17 residues. The germline V gene encodes CDR1 DFQATT and CDR2 SNEGSKA (reference sequence). CDR3 nucleotides: TGCAGTGCTAGAGATGGGGGTAGCGGGTGTCTTCCGGCTGAGCAATTCTTC. It specifies CSARDGGSGCLPAEQFF.

In its sample, this clonotype was seen a few times. A much more abundant neighbour one base away suggests this may be a read error. The V gene is TRBV28, the J gene TRBJ1-5; D is uncertain. The CDR3 sequence is 13 residues long. Germline CDR1 MDHEN, CDR2 SYDVKM. CDR3 sequence (DNA): TGTGTCAGCCATGGCACGCTTAATCAGCCCCAGCATTTT. Protein: CVSHGTLNQPQHF.

This chain uses TRBV11-2 with TRBJ2-5, with 9 bases matching TRBD2. Per the germline V gene, CDR1 is SGHAT and CDR2 is FQNNGV. The CDR3 is 14 residues long. CDR3 loop: CASSFAGGQETQYF. As DNA, the CDR3 is TGTGCGAGTAGCTTCGCGGGAGGGCAGGAGACCCAGTACTTC.

As for this clonotype: Relative to the germline gene, one junction end is altered; a read error may explain this. The chain couples TRBV5-5 to TRBJ2-5, with unresolved D. Germline assignment: CDR1 SGHKS and CDR2 YYEKEE (reference sequence). This CDR3 region has 14 residues. This chain's CDR3 is CVSSLLALQGTQYF. Here the CDR3 DNA reads TGTGTCAGCAGCTTGTTGGCTCTTCAAGGGACCCAGTACTTC.

Comments on this clonotype: This CDR3 fails to terminate in the conserved phenylalanine or tryptophan, so it likely reflects a read error. The chain employs TRBV6-1 and TRBJ1-6, with TRBD1 as a possible D gene (6 bases). This CDR3 region has 16 residues. The ends were cut back, 2 bases at V and 9 bases at J, with 17 bases in the middle. The germline V gene has CDR1 MNHNS and CDR2 SASEGT. CDR3 in amino acids: CASSETVGAGSSPLHL. The DNA of the CDR3 is TGTGCCAGCAGTGAAACGGTGGGGGCAGGGAGTTCACCCCTCCACCTC.

This clonotype was counted only a few times. A much larger clone differs from this one at a single base, so this may be a read error. The CDR3 region has the DNA TGTGCCAGCAGTTACGGGGCTAGCAGGATCAGCAAAAACATTCAGTACTTC. Translating gives CASSYGASRISKNIQYF. V and J are TRBV6-2 or TRBV6-3 and TRBJ2-4; D tentatively reads TRBD1 or TRBD2 (5 bases each). Germline CDR1 MNHEY, CDR2 SVGEGT. Trimming took off 2 bases at V and 3 bases at J, with 17 bases between the two ends. This CDR3 has 17 residues.

This clonotype was picked up one time. Sequence at one end of the junction differs from germline and may be a read error. The rearrangement links TRBV20-1 to TRBJ1-4; 8 bases fit TRBD1. Germline V CDR1 and CDR2: DFQATT, SNEGSKA (reference sequence). This CDR3 comprises 12 residues. CDR3 DNA sequence: TGCAGTACTAGGCAGGGGGCCTTCACCCTGTTTTTT. It is translated as CSTRQGAFTLFF.

Comments on this clonotype: One end of the junction fails to match germline, which may point to a read error. The V and J genes are TRBV5-5 and TRBJ2-1, with 11 bases fitting TRBD2. The CDR3 contains 19 residues. CDR1 and CDR2 (germline): SGHKS, YYEKEE (reference sequence). Here the CDR3 reads CVSTLDPGLAVLTYNEQFF. The CDR3 DNA sequence: TGTGTCAGCACCTTGGACCCGGGACTAGCGGTACTCACCTACAATGAGCAGTTCTTC. The whole variable domain, remainder taken from reference TRBV5-5 and TRBJ2-1, is DAGVTQSPTHLIKTRGQQVTLRCSPISGHKSVSWYQQVLGQGPQFIFQYYEKEERGRGNFPDRFSARQFPNYSSELNVNALLLGDSALYLCVSTLDPGLAVLTYNEQFFGPGTRLTVL.

This clonotype was counted a single time. The genes are TRBV6-6 and TRBJ1-5; 9 bases line up with TRBD1. The germline gives CDR1 MNHNY, CDR2 SVGAGI (reference sequence). Unmatched junction bases numbered 15, after V lost 11 bases and J lost 7 bases. The CDR3 length is 15 residues. CDR3 in DNA: TGTGCCGACAGACAGACAGGGGGTGCAGGGCAGCCCCAGCATTTT. Its translation: CADRQTGGAGQPQHF.

A word on this clonotype: One end of the junction does not line up with germline, which may come from a read error. J is TRBJ2-5 and V is TRBV4-1; 7 bases are shared with TRBD2. Germline V lookup: CDR1 MGHRA, CDR2 YSYEKL. The CDR3 sequence is 15 residues long. CDR3 in DNA: TGCGCCAGCAGCCAAGGGGAGGGAACGGGAGAGATCCAGTACTTC. It encodes CASSQGEGTGEIQYF.